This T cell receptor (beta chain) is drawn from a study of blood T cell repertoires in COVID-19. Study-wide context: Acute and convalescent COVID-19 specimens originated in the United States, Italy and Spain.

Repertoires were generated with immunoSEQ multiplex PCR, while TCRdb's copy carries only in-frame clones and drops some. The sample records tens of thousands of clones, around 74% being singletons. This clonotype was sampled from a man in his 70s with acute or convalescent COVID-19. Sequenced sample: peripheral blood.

CDR3 DNA: TGTGCCAGCAGTTATCAAGGGGCTGGCACCATATATTTT. Its translation is CASSYQGAGTIYF. V gene TRBV6-5 combines with J gene TRBJ1-3, with D maybe TRBD1 (5 bases). Per germline, CDR1 MNHEY and CDR2 SVGAGI. The V end was cut by 3 bases, the J end by 9 bases, with 12 bases between. The CDR3 contains 13 residues.